The 18 T cell receptor beta chains presented below share a single source sample, sequenced in a study of control samples from healthy donors and cancer patients. Sequenced by immunoSEQ multiplex PCR; TCRdb stores in-frame clones only, minus some. The repertoire holds about 65,000 clones, with 90% as singletons. Sequenced material: PBMCs. These receptor sequences come from a woman aged 50 to 65 with colorectal cancer.

This chain joins TRBV7-3 and TRBJ1-1; weak D call: TRBD1 (5 bases). CDR1 and CDR2 (germline): SGHTA, FQGTGA. With 5 bases removed from V and 6 bases from J, the gap between germline ends came to 19 bases. The CDR3 totals 15 residues. The DNA for the CDR3 is TGTGCCAGCAGCCCCAGTCGGACTCAGGGCTCTGAAGCTTTCTTT. Protein product: CASSPSRTQGSEAFF.

The chain joins TRBV6-6 to TRBJ1-1; a possible D gene is TRBD1 (5 bases). Germline V lookup: CDR1 MNHNY, CDR2 SVGAGI (reference sequence). V dropped 4 bases and J dropped 4 bases, with 13 bases sitting between them. CDR3 length equals 14 residues. CDR3 sequence reads: CASSSRDGSTEAFF. For the CDR3, the DNA is TGTGCCAGCAGTTCCAGGGACGGGTCCACTGAAGCTTTCTTT.

This chain connects TRBV12-3 or TRBV12-4 to TRBJ2-5, with D perhaps TRBD2 (5 bases). This CDR3 spans 13 amino acids. Trimming took 7 bases from V and 2 from J, leaving 11 bases between them. CDR3 amino acids: CASTTSGQETQYF. CDR3 DNA sequence: TGTGCCAGCACCACTTCGGGACAAGAGACCCAGTACTTC.

The genes are TRBV18 and TRBJ2-7, with 9 bases lining up with TRBD1. The CDR3 has 14 residues. The germline V gene has CDR1 KGHSH and CDR2 LQKENI. V lost 6 bases, J lost 3 bases, and 6 bases stayed unmatched. The DNA for the CDR3 is TGTGCCAGCTCGCCCCGGGACAGGGACTACGAGCAGTACTTC. It specifies CASSPRDRDYEQYF.

The chain links TRBV9 to TRBJ2-1; 7 bases align to TRBD2. The CDR3 consists of 15 residues. Germline trimming cut 4 bases from V and 8 bases from J; bases unmatched to any gene: 12. Germline CDR1 reads SGDLS; CDR2 reads YYNGEE. The CDR3 here is CASSHERGDDDEQFF. As DNA, the CDR3 is TGTGCCAGCAGCCATGAGCGGGGAGACGACGATGAGCAGTTCTTC.

This chain uses TRBV10-3 with TRBJ1-5; D uncertain. The V end was cut by 3 bases, the J end by 0 bases, with 9 bases between. From germline, CDR1 is ENHRY and CDR2 SYGVKD. The length of the CDR3 is 15 residues. CDR3 nucleotides: TGTGCCATCAGTGAAGGGCAGTATAGCAATCAGCCCCAGCATTTT. It codes for CAISEGQYSNQPQHF.

Comment on this clone: Other DNA sequences in the same sample also yield this CDR3. The gene calls are TRBV6-2 or TRBV6-3 and TRBJ2-7; D may be TRBD2 (5 bases). The CDR3 has 14 residues. The V gene lost 4 bases and the J gene lost 2 bases, with 12 bases spanning the gap. The germline gives CDR1 MNHEY, CDR2 SVGEGT. Here the CDR3 reads CASSFGLRPYEQYF. DNA for the CDR3: TGTGCCAGCAGTTTCGGACTTAGGCCCTACGAGCAGTACTTC.

This chain links TRBV4-1 with TRBJ2-2; 10 positions agree with TRBD2. This CDR3 has 18 residues. V was pared by 0 bases and J by 6 bases, with 10 bases of the junction left unmatched. Germline CDR1 reads MGHRA; CDR2 reads YSYEKL. CDR3 residues: CASSQDSDTSGTAGELFF. As DNA, the CDR3 is TGCGCCAGCAGCCAAGATAGCGATACTAGCGGGACTGCCGGGGAGCTGTTTTTT.

This chain links TRBV3-1 (or the pseudogene TRBV3-2) with TRBJ1-2; D ambiguous. Trimming removed 1 base from V and 6 bases from J, with 12 bases in between. The CDR3 extends over 14 amino acids. The germline CDR1 and CDR2 sequences are LGHDT and YNNKEL (reference sequence). The CDR3: CASSQAVWTNGYTF. Here the CDR3 DNA reads TGTGCCAGCAGCCAAGCCGTGTGGACGAATGGCTACACCTTC.

J is TRBJ1-5 and V is TRBV5-1; 9 nucleotides line up with TRBD1. The CDR3 loop spans 16 amino acids. Germline-derived CDR1 and CDR2 are SGHRS and YFSETQ. After removal of 4 bases from V and 1 base from J, the junction contained 6 bases not matched to a gene. As DNA, the CDR3 is TGCGCCAGCAGCCCGGGACAGGGAGGGAGCAATCAGCCCCAGCATTTT. This encodes CASSPGQGGSNQPQHF.

V gene TRBV5-1 combines with J gene TRBJ1-1, with D perhaps matching TRBD1 (5 bases). V shed 5 bases and J shed 5 bases, with 16 bases lying between them. The CDR3 is made up of 14 amino acids. CDR1 is SGHRS, CDR2 YFSETQ, per germline. The CDR3 region has the DNA TGCGCCAGCAGGGACACCTTGGGGGGGACTGAAGCTTTCTTT. This translates into CASRDTLGGTEAFF.

V is TRBV19 and J is TRBJ1-1; D uncertain. Between the trimmed V and J ends, which lost 5 bases and 1 base, there was a span of 14 bases. The CDR3 length is 15 residues. CDR1 is LNHDA, CDR2 SQIVND, per germline (reference sequence). The CDR3 DNA sequence: TGTGCCAGTAGTCCTTCTCCGATAACGAACACTGAAGCTTTCTTT. This codes for CASSPSPITNTEAFF.

The chain has TRBV30 and TRBJ1-4; D is ambiguous. The V end lost 2 bases, the J end lost 0 bases, and 13 bases lay between the germline ends. From germline, CDR1 is GTSNPN and CDR2 SVGIG (reference sequence). The CDR3 loop spans 16 amino acids. The CDR3 DNA reads TGTGCCTGGAGTCCATCACCTTCCGCAACTAATGAAAAACTGTTTTTT. Its translation is CAWSPSPSATNEKLFF.

CDR3 protein: CASSQGPYWGNEQFF. CDR3 in DNA: TGTGCCAGCAGCCAGGGCCCGTATTGGGGCAATGAGCAGTTCTTC. The V and J genes are TRBV14 and TRBJ2-1; the D is unclear. The CDR3 has 15 residues. Trimming removed 3 bases from V and 6 bases from J, with 15 bases in between. Germline V lookup: CDR1 SGHDN, CDR2 FVKESK.

The chain carries TRBV6-4 and TRBJ2-1; TRBD1 is a possible D gene (6 bases). V was pared by 7 bases and J by 0 bases, with 13 bases between. The CDR3 has 15 residues. Germline CDR1 MRHNA, CDR2 SNTAGT. The CDR3 DNA follows: TGTGCCAGCACCCCGGACAGTTCCTCCTACAATGAGCAGTTCTTC. Its protein is CASTPDSSSYNEQFF.

The chain links TRBV7-2 to TRBJ2-1; 7 bases align to TRBD2. Germline CDR1 is SGHTA and CDR2 is FQGNSA. The J segment lost 3 bases and the V segment lost 4 bases, leaving 6 bases of the junction unmatched. The CDR3 runs to 15 residues. CDR3 in DNA: TGTGCCAGCAGCTCCGTACGGGGGGTCTACAATGAGCAGTTCTTC. Translated: CASSSVRGVYNEQFF. Using reference TRBV7-2 and TRBJ2-1 for the parts outside the CDR3, the full variable domain is GAGVSQSPSNKVTEKGKDVELRCDPISGHTALYWYRQSLGQGLEFLIYFQGNSAPDKSGLPSDRFSAERTGGSVSTLTIQRTQQEDSAVYLCASSSVRGVYNEQFFGPGTRLTVL.

This sequence joins TRBV15 and TRBJ2-1; D is possibly TRBD1 (5 bases). The CDR3 consists of 14 residues. V was pared by 0 bases and J by 4 bases, with 7 bases between. Germline V gene lookup returns CDR1 LNHNV and CDR2 YYDKDF (reference sequence). The CDR3 region has the DNA TGTGCCACCAGCAGAGAGGCAGGGTACAATGAGCAGTTCTTC. Protein sequence: CATSREAGYNEQFF.

The genes are TRBV19 and TRBJ2-7; 8 bases align to TRBD2. The CDR3 sequence is 16 residues long. CDR1 is LNHDA and CDR2 is SQIVND in the germline V gene (reference sequence). With V trimmed by 4 bases and J by 0 bases, 8 bases remained unmatched. The CDR3 DNA reads TGTGCCAGTAGTAGGACCGGGACTAGTTCCTCCTACGAGCAGTACTTC. It encodes CASSRTGTSSSYEQYF.